This T cell receptor beta chain derives from a study of T cell responses to AZD1222 COVID-19 vaccine. The method was immunoSEQ multiplex PCR; TCRdb's version includes in-frame clones alone and lacks a portion of them. This repertoire shows 84,000 or so clones, roughly nine tenths found once; its top ten account for around 1.5%. Study-level findings and limits: Donor demographics were predominantly white British with a female majority; clonal diversity may be underestimated. Regions 160-218 and 743-854 dominated among vaccine-associated CD4 TCRs spanning spike.

About this clone: Its target is unknown.

This CDR3 comprises 14 residues. Trimming removed 5 bases from V and 6 bases from J, with 13 bases in between. CDR1 is MNHEY, CDR2 SVGAGI, per germline. The sequence came from an adult in good health. Source: peripheral blood, taken on day 0 of AZD1222 vaccination. The chain uses TRBV6-5 and TRBJ1-4, with D unclear. CDR3: CASSKDGVYEKLFF. CDR3 in DNA: TGTGCCAGCAGTAAGGACGGGGTGTATGAAAAACTGTTTTTT.